This T cell receptor (beta chain) is from a study of blood T cell repertoires in COVID-19 (TCRdb year 2020). Study-level background: Samples covering the acute and convalescent phases of COVID-19 were provided by collaborators in the United States, Italy and Spain. A de-identified subject ID, COVID-19 status, age in years and sex were almost always included in the sample metadata. Deeply sampled blood TCRbeta repertoires from subjects exposed to, actively infected with, or recovered from COVID-19 were included in the dataset. Where available, HLA class I and class II types were taken from metadata supplied by the sample provider and were not determined by assay-based typing. A freely available public database, intended as a resource for researchers studying the immune response to SARS-CoV-2, is where the repertoires were released. The material from the prospective study consisted of cDNA or gDNA derived from T cells, B-cell-depleted T cells, or PBMCs. The samples were drawn from the first 160 participants of the ongoing ImmuneRACE study and from 1,254 subjects provided by 6 global collaborators.

A few counts support this clone. The antigen it binds to is not known. No quality values exist for individual bases; no much larger clone is one base distant. Broader findings and caveats from the paper: Clinical and demographic metadata were provided uncurated, with the amount varying by source and participant.

TCRbeta CDR3 regions were amplified from genomic DNA using the immunoSEQ Assay, a bias-controlled multiplex PCR. On the authors' methods: Within the assay, amplification of reference gene primers was used to estimate how many nucleated cells each sample contained. To quantify the absolute abundance of each unique TCRbeta CDR3 rearrangement, sequence reads were collapsed and filtered. For each sample, productive Simpson clonality was calculated as the square root of Simpson's diversity index over productive rearrangements. Imported from immuneACCESS, the table was reduced by TCRdb to in-frame sequences with V and J called. These copies leave out some clones; in studies compared against another copy, an unresolved V gene accounts for under half, and the cause of the remainder is not known. That table gives V, J and clone size, and the DNA gave D and trimming. A total of about 69,000 clones appear in this sample, 90% of them only once. The top ten clonotypes cover about 4.9% of the sample.

Reading from cysteine to phenylalanine, the CDR3 counts 14 amino acids. The only DNA kept is the CDR3, 42 bases in frame from the first base. For CDR1 and CDR2, the germline V gene lists KGHSH and LQKENI. The junction carries 8 bases between V and J, which are trimmed by 2 bases and 3 bases respectively. Collaborating institutions collected whole blood in K2EDTA tubes following their own protocols. Collaborator samples were shipped for TCRbeta analysis as frozen whole blood, isolated PBMCs, or DNA extracted from either sample type. The chain is made from TRBV18 and TRBJ1-5; matching of 5 bases hints at TRBD1 as the D gene. Source material: peripheral blood. The clonotype originates from a man aged 45 to 65 with acute or convalescent COVID-19. The sequenced DNA is TGTGCCAGCTCACCAACGACAGACAATCAGCCCCAGCATTTT. This is translated as CASSPTTDNQPQHF.